The 18 T cell receptor beta chains reported below all come from one sample, sequenced in a study of T cell changes during pregnancy in multiple sclerosis. Here immunoSEQ multiplex PCR was the method, and the copy in TCRdb shows in-frame clones only, minus some. Seen here are 50,000 to 65,000 clones, 96% observed once, and the top ten hold about 2.5%. The material sequenced was CD8+ T cells from peripheral blood mononuclear cells, taken after pregnancy. These receptors all come from a female donor with multiple sclerosis, enrolled in a pregnancy study.

V usage is TRBV19 and J usage is TRBJ1-1; maybe TRBD1 (6 bases). This CDR3 comprises 13 residues. Germline CDR1 reads LNHDA; CDR2 reads SQIVND (reference sequence). Between the trimmed V and J ends, which lost 3 bases and 3 bases, there was a span of 8 bases. DNA for the CDR3: TGTGCCAGTAGTATTGAGGGGGACACTGAAGCTTTCTTT. Protein sequence: CASSIEGDTEAFF.

The chain employs TRBV29-1 and TRBJ2-7; 8 nucleotides line up with TRBD2. This CDR3 is 15 amino acids long. With V trimmed by 0 bases and J by 0 bases, 4 bases remained unmatched. CDR1 is SQVTM and CDR2 is ANQGSEA in the germline V gene. CDR3 bases: TGCAGCGTTGAAGATCGTAGCGGGATCTCCTACGAGCAGTACTTC. Translating gives CSVEDRSGISYEQYF.

CDR3 sequence: CAISSQGGGEKLFF. The DNA for the CDR3 is TGTGCCATCAGTTCTCAGGGCGGGGGTGAAAAACTGTTTTTT. V is TRBV10-3 and J is TRBJ1-4, with a weak D call TRBD1 (5 bases). The CDR3 is made up of 14 amino acids. V was clipped by 5 bases and J by 7 bases, with 14 bases between them. Germline-derived CDR1 and CDR2 are ENHRY and SYGVKD.

Here the CDR3 DNA reads TGCGCCAGCAGCCAAGAACGACAGGACTCCTACGAGCAGTACTTC. Its protein is CASSQERQDSYEQYF. V usage is TRBV4-1 and J usage is TRBJ2-7; D is perhaps TRBD1 (6 bases). With 0 bases removed from V and 0 bases from J, the gap between germline ends came to 9 bases. The CDR3 sequence is 15 residues long. From germline, CDR1 is MGHRA and CDR2 YSYEKL.

The V gene is TRBV21-1, the J gene TRBJ2-7; the tabulated D call, TRBD2, remains unverified against the DNA. TRBV21-1 is an annotated pseudogene. This CDR3 is built from 15 residues. The CDR3 region has the DNA TGTGCCAGCAGCAAAGAAGGGAGACTGACCTACGAGCAGTACTTC. It is translated as CASSKEGRLTYEQYF.

This chain joins TRBV28 and TRBJ2-1; 7 bases fit TRBD2. The CDR3 has 19 residues. From germline, CDR1 is MDHEN and CDR2 SYDVKM. The V and J ends lost 6 bases and 0 bases, in that order; junction bases with no gene match: 17. CDR3 residues: CASSWPGLTPTSSYNEQFF. The CDR3 DNA reads as TGTGCCAGCAGCTGGCCGGGACTAACCCCTACTAGCTCCTACAATGAGCAGTTCTTC.

The V call is TRBV7-8, the J call TRBJ1-2; 9 bases are shared with TRBD1. The CDR3 sequence is 14 residues long. V dropped 5 bases and J dropped 8; count of bases not matched to a gene: 9. The germline V gene has CDR1 SGHVS and CDR2 FQNEAQ. CDR3 nucleotide sequence: TGTGCCAGCAGCGCCGGACAGGGGAACGGCGGCTACACCTTC. Amino acid sequence: CASSAGQGNGGYTF.

The chain couples TRBV2 to TRBJ1-2; 9 bases align to TRBD1. Trimming at V came to 3 bases and at J to 8 bases, leaving 7 bases not matched to a gene. The CDR3 has 14 amino acids. CDR1 SNHLY and CDR2 FYNNEI come from the germline V gene. This CDR3 reads CASSDAGQGGGYTF. CDR3 in DNA: TGTGCCAGCAGTGATGCGGGACAGGGAGGGGGCTACACCTTC. The variable domain in full, with the rest retrieved from reference TRBV2 and TRBJ1-2, is EPEVTQTPSHQVTQMGQEVILRCVPISNHLYFYWYRQILGQKVEFLVSFYNNEISEKSEIFDDQFSVERPDGSNFTLKIRSTKLEDSAMYFCASSDAGQGGGYTFGSGTRLTVV.

This chain uses TRBV9 with TRBJ2-7, with 10 bases identical to TRBD1. CDR3 length equals 14 residues. Germline V gives CDR1 SGDLS, CDR2 YYNGEE. Losses at the gene ends were 4 bases for V and 4 bases for J; bases not matched to a gene: 5. The CDR3 nucleotides are TGTGCCAGCAGCCCGAGGGACAGGGGTTACGAGCAGTACTTC. This codes for CASSPRDRGYEQYF.

The chain links TRBV27 to TRBJ2-1; TRBD1 agrees at 9 bases. CDR1 is MNHEY, CDR2 SMNVEV, per germline (reference sequence). The CDR3 runs to 15 residues. Trimming cost V 5 bases and J 5 bases; bases outside gene matches: 7. For the CDR3, the DNA is TGTGCCAGCAGTCCCCGGGACAGGGCCCACAATGAGCAGTTCTTC. Translating gives CASSPRDRAHNEQFF.

The chain links TRBV28 to TRBJ2-7; D is possibly TRBD2 (5 bases). The germline V gene has CDR1 MDHEN and CDR2 SYDVKM. V was clipped by 3 bases and J by 0 bases, with 12 bases between them. The CDR3 has 15 residues. The CDR3 spells CASSFRGVGSYEQYF. In DNA, the CDR3 is TGTGCCAGCAGTTTCCGGGGTGTGGGCTCCTACGAGCAGTACTTC.

The chain combines TRBV5-6 with TRBJ2-5; tentatively, D is TRBD2 (5 bases). Germline-derived CDR1 and CDR2 are SGHDT and YYEEEE. Trimming took 0 bases from V and 2 from J, leaving 14 bases between them. CDR3 length: 16 amino acids. For the CDR3, the DNA is TGTGCCAGCAGCTTGGCCGTGAGTACGGGACAAGAGACCCAGTACTTC. Protein: CASSLAVSTGQETQYF.

The chain combines TRBV5-4 with TRBJ2-4, with D hard to call. V was cut by 0 bases and J by 6 bases, with 10 bases left in between. The CDR3 has 14 amino acids. Germline V gives CDR1 SGHNT, CDR2 YYREEE (reference sequence). The CDR3 sequence: CASSLGATGNIQYF. Here the CDR3 DNA reads TGTGCCAGCAGCTTGGGGGCTACTGGAAACATTCAGTACTTC. Drawing the rest from reference TRBV5-4 and TRBJ2-4, the complete variable domain is ETGVTQSPTHLIKTRGQQVTLRCSSQSGHNTVSWYQQALGQGPQFIFQYYREEENGRGNFPPRFSGLQFPNYSSELNVNALELDDSALYLCASSLGATGNIQYFGAGTRLSVL.

The V gene is TRBV14, the J gene TRBJ1-1; D is ambiguous. Germline loops: CDR1 SGHDN, CDR2 FVKESK. V was clipped by 1 base and J by 4 bases, with 7 bases between them. This CDR3 region has 13 residues. In DNA form, the CDR3 reads TGTGCCAGCAGCCAAGCTCGAGGCACTGAAGCTTTCTTT. It is translated as CASSQARGTEAFF.

The chain uses TRBV6-5 and TRBJ1-5; D uncertain. V was clipped by 4 bases and J by 6 bases, with 10 bases between them. Germline V gene sequence: CDR1 MNHEY, CDR2 SVGAGI. The CDR3 is made up of 13 amino acids. The CDR3 DNA reads TGTGCCAGCAGTTTGTCCGGGGTTCAGCCCCAGCATTTT. It codes for CASSLSGVQPQHF.

The V gene is TRBV30, the J gene TRBJ1-4; D might be TRBD1 (6 bases). Trimming left V 0 bases short and J 7 bases short, with 9 bases between. In germline, CDR1 is GTSNPN, CDR2 SVGIG (reference sequence). The CDR3 is 13 amino acids. CDR3 sequence reads: CAWSVAGAEKLFF. The DNA of the CDR3 is TGTGCCTGGAGTGTAGCAGGGGCTGAAAAACTGTTTTTT. The full variable domain, completed using reference TRBV30 and TRBJ1-4, is SQTIHQWPATLVQPVGSPLSLECTVEGTSNPNLYWYRQAAGRGLQLLFYSVGIGQISSEVPQNLSASRPQDRQFILSSKKLLLSDSGFYLCAWSVAGAEKLFFGSGTQLSVL.

The chain combines TRBV4-2 with TRBJ2-7, with 8 nucleotides matching TRBD2. The length of the CDR3 is 16 residues. Trimming removed 0 bases from V and 0 bases from J; junction bases left unmatched: 4. Germline V gene lookup returns CDR1 LGHNA and CDR2 YNFKEQ. The DNA of the CDR3 is TGTGCCAGCAGCCAAGATCCAGCGGGGGCCTCCTACGAGCAGTACTTC. This encodes CASSQDPAGASYEQYF.

The count of this clone is one. The chain joins TRBV28 to TRBJ2-5; the D is unclear. The germline V gene encodes CDR1 MDHEN and CDR2 SYDVKM. This CDR3 is built from 14 residues. V was trimmed by 6 bases and J by 1 base, leaving 12 bases between them. The CDR3 loop reads CASRPPNSQETQYF. As DNA, the CDR3 is TGTGCCAGCAGACCTCCAAACAGCCAAGAGACCCAGTACTTC.